Listed below are T cell receptor beta chains from one sample, sequenced in a study of blood T cells in healthy people across ages. From the 5' RACE reads, TCRdb called clonotypes with MiXCR, one entry per CDR3 protein. The data show hundreds of thousands of distinct CDR3 sequences, around 38% seen once. Sequenced material: blood. The receptors derive from a man of 80 years or more in good health. Each CDR3 is given with its conserved first and last residue. Fields, in order: D gene, V gene, clone size, J gene, CDR3 DNA, CDR3 protein. D genes are given only for firm matches. Clone sizes are given selectively: once, few, many, or a class where the clone is expanded.

-	TRBV20-1	few	TRBJ2-7	TGCAGTGCTAGTGGGGGACCGGGATCAGCTGGATCGGGCTCCTACGAGCAGTACTTC	CSASGGPGSAGSGSYEQYF
-	TRBV6-2/TRBV6-3	-	TRBJ2-5	TGTGCCAGCAAATCGGGTCATAAAGGGGAGACCCAGTACTTC	CASKSGHKGETQYF
-	TRBV30	-	TRBJ1-2	TGTGCCTGGAGCCGACGAGGGCGAGGCTACACCTTC	CAWSRRGRGYTF
-	TRBV20-1	-	TRBJ2-7	TGCAGTGCTCGACCCCTAGTTGGGGGATCCTCCTACGAGCAGTACTTC	CSARPLVGGSSYEQYF
-	TRBV18	few	TRBJ2-7	TGTGCCAGCTCACCTACAGCGAACGAGCAGTACTTC	CASSPTANEQYF
-	TRBV4-2	few	TRBJ2-1	TGTGCCAGCAGCCCGGAAGCGGACCTCCGGGGTTATGAGCAGTTCTTC	CASSPEADLRGYEQFF
-	TRBV11-2	-	TRBJ2-7	TGTGCCAGCAGCTTAGGCCCAGGGTTTAGCTCCTACGAGCAGTACTTC	CASSLGPGFSSYEQYF
TRBD2	TRBV5-1	-	TRBJ2-7	TGCGCCAGCAGCCAGACTAGCGGGGTTCCCTACGAGCAGTACTTC	CASSQTSGVPYEQYF
TRBD1	TRBV5-1	-	TRBJ1-1	TGCGCCAGCAGCTTGACGCAGGGGGCGCACACTGAAGCTTTCTTT	CASSLTQGAHTEAFF
-	TRBV5-1	-	TRBJ2-3	TGCGCCAGCAGCCCTGGAGGGGTGACAGGGAGCTCCGCAGATACGCAGTATTTT	CASSPGGVTGSSADTQYF
-	TRBV4-2	few	TRBJ2-4	TGTGCCAGCAGCCAAGATAGAGGGGCCAAGCAGTACTTC	CASSQDRGAKQYF
-	TRBV7-9	-	TRBJ2-7	TGTGCCAGCAGCTTATTCGGCTCCTACGAGCAGTACTTC	CASSLFGSYEQYF
-	TRBV7-8	-	TRBJ2-7	TGTGCCAGCAGCTTAGCGGGACAGCCATTCGGGGGCCAGTACTTC	CASSLAGQPFGGQYF
-	TRBV6-1	-	TRBJ2-5	TGTGCCAGCAGTGCGCGGGTTTCAGGGACCCAGTACTTC	CASSARVSGTQYF
-	TRBV12-3/TRBV12-4	few	TRBJ2-3	TGTGCCAGCGGAGAAAACCGGGCCTCATCAGATACGCAGTATTTT	CASGENRASSDTQYF
-	TRBV7-2	few	TRBJ2-1	TGTGCCAGCAGCTTAGCGTTGCACAATGAGCAGTTCTTC	CASSLALHNEQFF
-	TRBV7-9	-	TRBJ2-5	TGTGCCAGCGTACCCGGGTCCCGAACCATAGGGTCCCAAGAGACCCAGTACTTC	CASVPGSRTIGSQETQYF
-	TRBV28	-	TRBJ1-5	TGTGCCAGCAGTTTAAACCCCGGGAATCAGCCCCAGCATTTT	CASSLNPGNQPQHF
TRBD2	TRBV6-1	-	TRBJ2-3	TGTGCCAGTAGTGAAGATAGCGGGGGGGCTTCAGATACGCAGTATTTT	CASSEDSGGASDTQYF
TRBD1	TRBV7-9	many	TRBJ2-1	TGTGCCAGCAGCTTACAAGGGACAGGGAAATCTAATGAGCAGTTCTTC	CASSLQGTGKSNEQFF
TRBD1	TRBV3-1	few	TRBJ2-3	TGTGCCAGCAGCCACCTACGGGACAGGGGACCAGATACGCAGTATTTT	CASSHLRDRGPDTQYF